The table lists the clone carrying this T cell receptor (beta chain) with a count of one. The antigen remains undetermined. This sample was taken from a study of human thymus T cells. Study-level results: V and J gene usage appeared biased in thymic and blood repertoires.

The CDR3 contains 16 residues. Germline V gene sequence: CDR1 ENHRY, CDR2 SYGVKD. The V end was cut by 0 bases, the J end by 13 bases, with 19 bases between. Here immunoSEQ multiplex PCR was the method, and the copy in TCRdb shows in-frame clones only, minus some. The table records tens of thousands of clones, roughly 95% of them present only once. Corrective heart surgery yielded the resections from which the thymus tissue came. Donors were healthy Finnish infants having corrective surgery for congenital heart defects. The clonotype originates from a girl in the first two years of life with a congenital heart defect but otherwise immunologically healthy. The sample taken for sequencing was thymus tissue. The chain joins TRBV10-3 to TRBJ1-6, with D possibly matching TRBD1 (5 bases). The CDR3 sequence is CAISESAGKRGSPLHF. DNA for the CDR3: TGTGCCATCAGTGAGTCGGCGGGCAAGAGGGGCTCTCCCCTCCACTTT.